This T cell receptor beta chain was sequenced during a study of T cell changes during pregnancy in multiple sclerosis. Generated by immunoSEQ multiplex PCR, the TCRdb table keeps only in-frame clones and is missing some. The sample holds about 44,000 clones, about 89% seen once. The CDR3 has 11 residues. Trimming took off 5 bases at V and 6 bases at J, with 10 bases between the two ends. Germline V CDR1 and CDR2: SQVTM, ANQGSEA. The source was CD4+ T cells from peripheral blood mononuclear cells, collected after pregnancy. The sequence came from a female donor with multiple sclerosis, enrolled in a pregnancy study. The chain joins TRBV29-1 to TRBJ1-1; the D gene is possibly TRBD1 (6 bases). CDR3 protein: CSVFRGSEAFF. The CDR3 DNA sequence: TGCAGCGTTTTTAGGGGGTCTGAAGCTTTCTTT.